The next 20 T cell receptor beta chains were all read from a single sample in a study of T cells in women clearing cervical HPV infection. Sequencing used immunoSEQ multiplex PCR; TCRdb keeps in-frame clones, though not all of them. Here the sample table reports 9,500 to 15,000 clones. The sample consisted of blood buffy coat. The receptors derive from a woman between 18 and 69 years old with a cervical HPV16 infection that either progressed to CIN3+ or cleared (not recorded which).

As to this clone: The missing CDR3 end, 3 residues past where the read stops, is filled in from the germline J gene. The chain is built from TRBV5-1 and TRBJ2-7; the D gene is possibly TRBD2 (5 bases). Germline V CDR1 and CDR2: SGHRS, YFSETQ. This CDR3 is built from 14 residues. V lost 0 bases and J 0 bases, leaving 7 bases between the germline ends. The CDR3 region is CASSLGTVSYEQYF. Incomplete CDR3 DNA: TGCGCCAGCAGCTTGGGGACTGTCTCCTACGAG.

In the case of this clone: From the germline J gene comes the end of the CDR3, since the read stops 3 residues before it. The chain joins TRBV24-1 to TRBJ2-2; 9 bases agree with TRBD2. After removal of 4 bases from V and 6 bases from J, the junction contained 20 bases not matched to a gene. The CDR3 contains 20 residues. The V gene's germline CDR1 is KGHDR and CDR2 SFDVKD. The CDR3 DNA, read in part, is TGTGCCACCAGTGACCCTAATTCGGGACTAGCTGGTCTGGGCGCCGGGGAG. This translates into CATSDPNSGLAGLGAGE. The complete CDR3 reads CATSDPNSGLAGLGAGELFF.

As for this clone: The CDR3 end is not reached by the read, which stops 3 residues before it; the germline J gene fills it in. The chain recombines TRBV5-4 with TRBJ2-3, with TRBD2 as a possible D gene (6 bases). Germline V lookup: CDR1 SGHNT, CDR2 YYREEE (reference sequence). The CDR3 length is 13 residues. Trimming shortened V by 7 bases and J by 5 bases, and 14 bases separated the two germline ends. CDR3 residues: CASGGGIGDTQYF. The sequenced part of the CDR3 DNA is TGTGCCAGCGGCGGCGGGATTGGAGATACG.

Note on this clone: The missing CDR3 end, 3 residues past where the read stops, is filled in from the germline J gene. V usage is TRBV5-1 and J usage is TRBJ2-2; D may be TRBD2 (5 bases). The CDR3 contains 15 residues. The V gene's germline CDR1 is SGHRS and CDR2 YFSETQ. Trimming took 4 bases from V and 5 from J, leaving 15 bases between them. Partial CDR3 DNA: TGCGCCAGCAGCGCCCTCCAAAGCGGTACCGGGGAG. Translation gives CASSALQSGTGE. The full CDR3 reads CASSALQSGTGELFF.

In the case of this clone: Coverage ceases 3 residues before the CDR3 finishes, and the germline J gene fills in the end. The V call is TRBV7-2, the J call TRBJ2-5; D is possibly TRBD1 (6 bases). The V gene lost 5 bases and the J gene lost 4 bases, with 11 bases spanning the gap. Germline assignment: CDR1 SGHTA and CDR2 FQGNSA. There are 13 residues in the CDR3. The CDR3 sequence: CASSQGLVETQYF. The part of the CDR3 DNA that was read is TGTGCCAGCAGCCAGGGGCTCGTAGAGACC.

For this clone: The CDR3 extends 3 residues past the end of the read, so its final part is completed from the germline J gene. The chain links TRBV5-1 to TRBJ1-1; D might be TRBD1 (5 bases). The CDR3 runs 15 residues. The germline gives CDR1 SGHRS, CDR2 YFSETQ. The germline V and J ends were trimmed by 0 bases and 1 base, with 10 bases remaining between them. Partial CDR3 DNA: TGCGCCAGCAGCTTGGGGGGGGTCCCGAACACTGAA. Translated, it gives CASSLGGVPNTE. The CDR3 as a whole reads CASSLGGVPNTEAFF.

On this clone: The read finishes 3 residues shy of the CDR3 end, and the germline J gene is used to complete it. The J gene is TRBJ1-2, the V gene TRBV18; D possibly corresponds to TRBD1 (6 bases). This CDR3 is built from 13 residues. In germline, CDR1 is KGHSH, CDR2 LQKENI. Trimming removed 4 bases from V and 4 bases from J, with 10 bases in between. The CDR3 here is CASSQDSGYGYTF. The sequenced part of the CDR3 DNA is TGTGCCAGCTCACAGGACAGCGGCTATGGC. Using reference TRBV18 and TRBJ1-2 for the parts outside the CDR3, the full variable domain is NAGVMQNPRHLVRRRGQEARLRCSPMKGHSHVYWYRQLPEEGLKFMVYLQKENIIDESGMPKERFSAEFPKEGPSILRIQQVVRGDSAAYFCASSQDSGYGYTFGSGTRLTVV.

As to this clone: The read finishes 3 residues shy of the CDR3 end, and the germline J gene is used to complete it. The chain employs TRBV5-1 and TRBJ2-7; 11 nucleotides agree with TRBD2. J lost 4 bases, V lost 2 bases, and 11 bases had no gene match. Germline V gene data show CDR1 as SGHRS and CDR2 as YFSETQ. The CDR3 length is 17 residues. The DNA read from the CDR3 is TGCGCCAGCAGCTTCCCTAGCGGGGGGCCATTCTCTTACGAG. It codes for CASSFPSGGPFSYE. The whole CDR3 region reads CASSFPSGGPFSYEQYF.

A remark on this clone: The read is 3 residues too short to cover the CDR3 end, so that end is filled in from the germline J gene. The V and J genes are TRBV23-1 and TRBJ2-2, with D perhaps matching TRBD1 (5 bases). TRBV23-1 is classed as an ORF, of uncertain function. The CDR3 spans 17 residues. Trimming shortened V by 7 bases and J by 6 bases, and 24 bases separated the two germline ends. CDR3 bases read: TGCGCCAGCACTCCACTGAAGGGCAGGGAAGGGGCCGGGGAG. This encodes CASTPLKGREGAGE. The whole CDR3 is CASTPLKGREGAGELFF.

CDR3 sequence reads: CASSEARTSGSNTGELFF. CDR3 bases read: TGTGCCAGCAGTGAAGCGCGGACTAGCGGATCCAACACCGGGGAG. The chain links TRBV2 to TRBJ2-2; TRBD2 aligns across 10 bases. The CDR3 is cut off 3 residues early in the read; its end comes from the germline J gene. The germline V gene encodes CDR1 SNHLY and CDR2 FYNNEI. The CDR3 is 18 amino acids. V lost 0 bases, J lost 2 bases, and 6 bases stayed unmatched.

Concerning this clone itself: With the read ending 3 residues before the CDR3 end, the germline J gene is used to fill in that end. The chain recombines TRBV13 with TRBJ2-7; D not certain. Trimming took 3 bases from V and 0 from J, leaving 6 bases between them. This CDR3 is built from 13 residues. Germline assignment: CDR1 PRHDT and CDR2 FYEKMQ (reference sequence). The CDR3 bases that were read are TGTGCCAGCAGCTTTAAGGGCTCCTACGAG. The encoded protein is CASSFKGSYE. The whole CDR3 protein reads CASSFKGSYEQYF.

Comments on this clone: The DNA ends 3 residues before the CDR3 does, and the rest of the CDR3 is filled in from the germline J gene. This chain joins TRBV5-6 and TRBJ1-2; 8 nucleotides align to TRBD1. From germline, CDR1 is SGHDT and CDR2 YYEEEE. This CDR3 contains 13 residues. V shed 5 bases, J shed 7 bases, and the junction held 7 bases outside the gene matches. CDR3 residues: CASRNQGARGYTF. The CDR3 bases that were read are TGTGCCAGCAGGAACCAGGGGGCGCGTGGC.

Points on this clone: The read terminates 3 residues before the CDR3 end, so the remaining end is supplied by the germline J gene. The rearrangement joins TRBV14 to TRBJ1-2; 8 bases fit TRBD1. The germline V gene has CDR1 SGHDN and CDR2 FVKESK. With V trimmed by 1 base and J by 6 bases, 4 bases remained unmatched. The CDR3 contains 14 residues. CDR3: CASSQAGQGNGYTF. CDR3 DNA (partial): TGTGCCAGCAGCCAAGCCGGACAGGGAAATGGC.

For this clone: Sequencing ends 3 residues short of the CDR3 end; the germline J gene provides the rest. This chain uses TRBV5-6 with TRBJ2-3, with 7 bases fitting TRBD2. V gave up 0 bases and J gave up 3 bases; unmatched junction bases: 4. The CDR3 spans 15 residues. The V gene's germline CDR1 is SGHDT and CDR2 YYEEEE. CDR3 residues: CASSLGLAETDTQYF. Incomplete CDR3 DNA: TGTGCCAGCAGCTTGGGGCTAGCGGAAACAGATACG.

About this clone: The read ends 3 residues before the CDR3 terminus; that terminus is restored from the germline J gene. This rearrangement joins TRBV7-9 to TRBJ1-2; D gene uncertain. V lost 1 base, J lost 4 bases, and 10 bases lay in between. The CDR3 is made up of 14 amino acids. The germline gives CDR1 SEHNR, CDR2 FQNEAQ (reference sequence). Incomplete CDR3 DNA: TGTGCCAGCAGCTTAGAGTCGGGGAGCTATGGC. Amino acids: CASSLESGSYG. The full-length CDR3 reads as CASSLESGSYGYTF.

Note on this clone: The read comes to an end 3 residues before the CDR3 does, leaving the germline J gene to fill in the end. This rearrangement joins TRBV30 to TRBJ1-6; D unresolved. The germline CDR1 and CDR2 sequences are GTSNPN and SVGIG (reference sequence). The CDR3 is 12 amino acids. V was cut by 4 bases and J by 8 bases, with 9 bases left in between. CDR3 bases read: TGTGCCTGGACCCCAACGGATTCACCC. This encodes CAWTPTDSP. The full CDR3 sequence reads CAWTPTDSPLHF.

Remarks on this clone: The read finishes 3 residues shy of the CDR3 end, and the germline J gene is used to complete it. V usage is TRBV6-1 and J usage is TRBJ1-2, with TRBD1 as a possible D gene (5 bases). The CDR3 covers 13 residues. Germline V lookup: CDR1 MNHNS, CDR2 SASEGT. The covered CDR3 bases are TGTGCCAGCAGTGAGTCCAGGGTTGGCGGC. It specifies CASSESRVGG. The full CDR3 protein reads CASSESRVGGYTF.

Comments on this clone: The CDR3 end falls 3 residues outside the read, so it is completed with the germline J gene. This rearrangement joins TRBV30 to TRBJ2-1, with TRBD2 matching over 8 bases. Trimming cost V 3 bases and J 8 bases; bases outside gene matches: 6. Germline V gene data show CDR1 as GTSNPN and CDR2 as SVGIG (reference sequence). CDR3 size: 13 residues. The sequenced part of the CDR3 DNA is TGTGCCTGGAGAGGGCGGGGGGTATATGAG. Translated, it gives CAWRGRGVYE. The whole CDR3 sequence is CAWRGRGVYEQFF.

With regard to this clone: At one end, the junction sequence differs from germline, possibly due to a read error. Read sequence stops 3 residues before the CDR3 end, and the germline J gene provides the missing end. The genes are TRBV18 and TRBJ1-2; 9 bases match TRBD1. This CDR3 comprises 14 residues. CDR1 KGHSH and CDR2 LQKENI come from the germline V gene. CDR3 sequence: CASSPRDRADGYTF. The part of the CDR3 DNA that was read is TGTGCCAGCTCGCCACGGGACAGGGCCGATGGC.

Note on this clone: The missing CDR3 end, 3 residues past where the read stops, is filled in from the germline J gene. The V call is TRBV4-2, the J call TRBJ2-7; D is possibly TRBD1 (6 bases). This CDR3 contains 15 residues. V lost 2 bases to trimming and J lost 1 base, with 12 bases between them. Germline-derived CDR1 and CDR2 are LGHNA and YNFKEQ. The CDR3: CASSQQGTPSYEQYF. The DNA read from the CDR3 is TGTGCCAGCAGCCAACAGGGGACACCTTCCTACGAG.